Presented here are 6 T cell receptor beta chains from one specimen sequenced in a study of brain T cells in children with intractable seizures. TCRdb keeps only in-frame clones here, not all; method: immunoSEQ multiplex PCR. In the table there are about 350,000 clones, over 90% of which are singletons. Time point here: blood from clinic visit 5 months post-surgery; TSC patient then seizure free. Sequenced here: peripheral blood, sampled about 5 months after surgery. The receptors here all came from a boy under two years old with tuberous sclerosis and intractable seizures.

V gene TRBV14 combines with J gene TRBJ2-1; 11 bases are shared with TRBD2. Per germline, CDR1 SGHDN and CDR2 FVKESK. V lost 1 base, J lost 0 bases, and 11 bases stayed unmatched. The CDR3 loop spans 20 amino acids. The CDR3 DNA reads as TGTGCCAGCAGCCAAGTGTGGCTGACTAGCGGGATAAGCTCCTACAATGAGCAGTTCTTC. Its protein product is CASSQVWLTSGISSYNEQFF.

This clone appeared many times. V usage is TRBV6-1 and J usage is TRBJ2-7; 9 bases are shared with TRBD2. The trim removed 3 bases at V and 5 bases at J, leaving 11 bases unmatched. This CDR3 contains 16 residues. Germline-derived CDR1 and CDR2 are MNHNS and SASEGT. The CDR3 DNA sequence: TGTGCCAGCAGTGATCTAGCGGGAACCTCTCGGGACGAGCAGTACTTC. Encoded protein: CASSDLAGTSRDEQYF.

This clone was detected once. CDR3 region: CASSIIPVNTEAFF. DNA for the CDR3: TGTGCCAGTAGTATTATCCCGGTAAACACTGAAGCTTTCTTT. V usage is TRBV19 and J usage is TRBJ1-1; unclear D gene. V was trimmed by 3 bases and J by 2 bases, leaving 10 bases between them. CDR3 size: 14 residues. CDR1 LNHDA and CDR2 SQIVND come from the germline V gene (reference sequence).

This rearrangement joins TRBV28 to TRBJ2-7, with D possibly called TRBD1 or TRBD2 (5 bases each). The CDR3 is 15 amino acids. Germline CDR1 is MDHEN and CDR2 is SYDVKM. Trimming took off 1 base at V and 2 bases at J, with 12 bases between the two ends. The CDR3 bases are TGTGCCAGCAGTTTATCCCCTTGGGACGCCTACGAGCAGTACTTC. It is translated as CASSLSPWDAYEQYF.

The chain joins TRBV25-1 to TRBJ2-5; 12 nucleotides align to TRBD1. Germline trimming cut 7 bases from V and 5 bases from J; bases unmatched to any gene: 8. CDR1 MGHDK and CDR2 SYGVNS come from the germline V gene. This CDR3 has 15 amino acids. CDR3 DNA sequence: TGTGCCAGCATATCCGGGACAGGGGGCTGGGAGACCCAGTACTTC. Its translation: CASISGTGGWETQYF. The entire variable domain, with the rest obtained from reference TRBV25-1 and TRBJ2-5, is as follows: EADIYQTPRYLVIGTGKKITLECSQTMGHDKMYWYQQDPGMELHLIHYSYGVNSTEKGDLSSESTVSRIRTEHFPLTLESARPSHTSQYLCASISGTGGWETQYFGPGTRLLVL.

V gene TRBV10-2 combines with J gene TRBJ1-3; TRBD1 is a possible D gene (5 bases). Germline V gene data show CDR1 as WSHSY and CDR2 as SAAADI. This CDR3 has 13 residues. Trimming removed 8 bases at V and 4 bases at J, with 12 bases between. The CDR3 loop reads CASGGTDGNTIYF. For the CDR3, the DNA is TGCGCCAGCGGAGGGACGGACGGAAACACCATATATTTT.